The source of this T cell receptor (beta chain) is a study of high-grade serous ovarian cancer treatment subgroups. Background on the study: Mean per sample: around 14,000 reads, some 7,300 unique TCR beta rearrangements.

Regarding the study as a whole: Different patients shared almost no repertoire; same-patient tumors shared roughly 0.11 to 0.85.

CDR3 length: 15 amino acids. In germline, CDR1 is SGHAT, CDR2 FQNNGV. V was pared by 3 bases and J by 1 base, with 10 bases between. In its sample, this clone was seen a few times. Its specificity is not known. Profiling relied on immunoSEQ multiplex PCR, and the TCRdb table lists in-frame clones only, not all of them. The sample yields around 15,000 clones, approximately 73% seen once. Tumor tissue was taken before any definitive surgery or chemotherapy was given. This receptor was taken from a human donor with high-grade serous ovarian cancer. Sequenced input: tumor tissue. The chain links TRBV11-2 to TRBJ1-5, with a tentative D call TRBD1 (6 bases). The CDR3 DNA follows: TGTGCCAGCAGCTTCACCGGACAGAGCAATCAGCCCCAGCATTTT. It encodes CASSFTGQSNQPQHF.